Shown below are 15 T cell receptor beta chains from a single sample sequenced in a study of T cells in Graves' hyperthyroidism and ophthalmopathy (dated by TCRdb to about 2019). Libraries were constructed by multiplex PCR. Instrument on record: Illumina HiSeq 2000. TCR beta CDR3 regions were amplified from RNA transcripts. For the first round of RT-PCR on the TCR CDR3, the HTBI primer set was used together with the Qiagen OneStep RT-PCR kit. TCRdb reran the public reads through fastp at Q25 and MiXCR, keeping productive beta chains. Identical CDR3 protein sequences are pooled into one entry, listed with their most common genes and DNA. In all, the sample holds fewer than 550,000 distinct CDR3 sequences, and about a sixth of those were seen once. The ten top clones hold roughly 7.7% of the sample. Sequenced: blood. These receptors were obtained from a woman aged 18-30 years with Graves' hyperthyroidism.

This clonotype was recorded at least ten times. The V gene is TRBV10-2, the J gene TRBJ2-1; D gene ambiguous. The length of the CDR3 is 12 residues. V was shortened by 2 bases and J by 10 bases, with 9 bases between the two germline ends. Germline CDR1 and CDR2: WSHSY and SAAADI. The DNA of the CDR3 is TGCGCCAGCAGTGAGCCCACTCTAGAGCAGTTCTTC. This translates into CASSEPTLEQFF.

The sample holds many counts of this clonotype. The chain links TRBV11-1 to TRBJ2-1; perhaps TRBD2 as D (5 bases). V was clipped by 4 bases and J by 5 bases, with 9 bases between them. CDR3 size: 13 residues. Germline V gives CDR1 SGHAT, CDR2 FQDESV (reference sequence). The CDR3 spells CASSSDGDNEQFF. Here the CDR3 DNA reads TGTGCCAGCAGCTCTGACGGGGACAATGAGCAGTTCTTC.

The chain links TRBV4-1 to TRBJ1-6; D perhaps matches TRBD1 (6 bases). The CDR3 has 16 amino acids. Per the germline V gene, CDR1 is MGHRA and CDR2 is YSYEKL. Trimming removed 4 bases from V and 8 bases from J, with 18 bases in between. DNA of the CDR3: TGCGCCAGCAGCCCCCTGCGGACAGATAAGGATTCACCCCTCCACTTT. It encodes CASSPLRTDKDSPLHF.

This clonotype has a count of ten or more. A read error may account for a junction end that differs from germline. This rearrangement joins TRBV2 to TRBJ2-3; weak D call: TRBD2 (5 bases). The germline CDR1 and CDR2 sequences are SNHLY and FYNNEI. The CDR3 spans 15 residues. The CDR3 DNA reads as TGTGCCAGCGGTGATGGAGGAATAAGCACAGATACGCAGTATTTT. Protein sequence: CASGDGGISTDTQYF.

This clonotype was seen ten or more times. The chain employs TRBV5-8 and TRBJ1-1; 11 bases match TRBD1. The V segment lost 5 bases and the J segment 4 bases; nucleotides outside the gene matches: 7. The V gene's germline CDR1 is SGHTS and CDR2 YDEGEE. This CDR3 spans 15 amino acids. The CDR3 sequence is CASSRTGGSGTEAFF. CDR3 in DNA: TGTGCCAGCAGTCGGACAGGGGGCTCTGGCACTGAAGCTTTCTTT.

This clonotype was counted ten times or more. The rearrangement links TRBV14 to TRBJ2-7, with 10 bases matching TRBD1. Trimming took 5 bases from V and 6 from J; bases not matched to a gene: 4. The CDR3 contains 13 residues. Germline CDR1 SGHDN, CDR2 FVKESK. The CDR3 DNA sequence: TGTGCCAGCAGCTGGACAGGGGGAAGCGAGCAGTACTTC. It codes for CASSWTGGSEQYF.

This clonotype was picked up many times. This chain connects TRBV30 to TRBJ1-2, with D possibly being TRBD1 (6 bases). The CDR3 sequence is 12 residues long. Germline-derived CDR1 and CDR2 are GTSNPN and SVGIG (reference sequence). Trimming cost V 5 bases and J 4 bases, with 11 bases left between them. Written as DNA, the CDR3 is TGTGCCTGGGCCAGGGGAGGCTATGGCTACACCTTC. Residues: CAWARGGYGYTF.

At least ten counts were recorded for this clonotype. In nucleotides, the CDR3 is TGTGCCAGCAGCTTGACTAGCGGGAGTGGGGCAGATACGCAGTATTTT. This gives the protein CASSLTSGSGADTQYF. The chain couples TRBV5-6 to TRBJ2-3; 11 nucleotides agree with TRBD2. Germline CDR1 SGHDT, CDR2 YYEEEE. Losses at the gene ends were 1 base for V and 4 bases for J; bases not matched to a gene: 5. The CDR3 loop spans 16 amino acids.

This clonotype was detected once. A much larger clone lies one base from this, so it may be a read error. The CDR3 protein is CASSRDLDGENLFF. For the CDR3, the DNA is TGCGCCAGCAGCCGGGATCTTGACGGAGAAAACCTGTTTTTT. V usage is TRBV4-1 and J usage is TRBJ1-4, with D unresolved. CDR1 is MGHRA, CDR2 YSYEKL, per germline. The CDR3 has 14 residues.

This clonotype was recorded many times. The J gene is TRBJ2-4, the V gene TRBV5-1, with D possibly being TRBD2 (5 bases). The CDR3 loop spans 13 amino acids. The germline gives CDR1 SGHRS, CDR2 YFSETQ. V lost 4 bases, J lost 6 bases, and 11 bases lay in between. The CDR3 loop reads CASSAEGLNIQYF. The CDR3 DNA follows: TGCGCCAGCAGCGCGGAAGGACTAAACATTCAGTACTTC.

This clonotype was seen ten or more times. The J gene is TRBJ2-7, the V gene TRBV5-1; D is unclear. From germline, CDR1 is SGHRS and CDR2 YFSETQ. This CDR3 spans 12 amino acids. Trimming cost V 2 bases and J 4 bases, with 7 bases left between them. As DNA, the CDR3 is TGCGCCAGCAGCTTATTTCGGTACGAGCAGTACTTC. Residues: CASSLFRYEQYF. Combining the CDR3 with reference TRBV5-1 and TRBJ2-7 gives the whole variable domain KAGVTQTPRYLIKTRGQQVTLSCSPISGHRSVSWYQQTPGQGLQFLFEYFSETQRNKGNFPGRFSGRQFSNSRSEMNVSTLELGDSALYLCASSLFRYEQYFGPGTRLTVT.

Many counts were recorded for this clonotype. V usage is TRBV7-3 and J usage is TRBJ2-1; the D gene is possibly TRBD1 (5 bases). Per the germline V gene, CDR1 is SGHTA and CDR2 is FQGTGA. V was cut by 1 base and J by 4 bases, with 11 bases left in between. This CDR3 contains 15 residues. The CDR3: CASSLRGIGYNEQFF. The CDR3 nucleotides are TGTGCCAGCAGCTTAAGGGGCATTGGATACAATGAGCAGTTCTTC.

This clonotype has at least ten counts. J is TRBJ2-6 and V is TRBV2; D is unresolved. V was cut by 6 bases and J by 1 base, with 13 bases left in between. There are 16 residues in the CDR3. From germline, CDR1 is SNHLY and CDR2 FYNNEI. The DNA of the CDR3 is TGTGCCAGCAGGGGCCTACAGCCTTCTGGGGCCAACGTCCTGACTTTC. It specifies CASRGLQPSGANVLTF.

This clonotype appeared many times. The chain carries TRBV6-1 and TRBJ2-3; D unclear. In germline, CDR1 is MNHNS, CDR2 SASEGT. Trimming shortened V by 5 bases and J by 4 bases, and 10 bases separated the two germline ends. The length of the CDR3 is 13 residues. Here the CDR3 reads CASSPPVADTQYF. CDR3 DNA sequence: TGTGCCAGCAGTCCCCCGGTCGCAGATACGCAGTATTTT.

This clonotype came up many times. This chain links TRBV12-3 or TRBV12-4 with TRBJ2-1; 9 bases are shared with TRBD2. The CDR3 extends over 17 amino acids. J was trimmed by 6 bases and V by 1 base; bases with no gene match: 10. The CDR3 protein is CASSLGLLAGISNEQFF. The DNA for the CDR3 is TGTGCCAGCAGTTTAGGTCTTCTAGCGGGGATTTCCAATGAGCAGTTCTTC.